Listed here are 6 T cell receptor beta chains from one sample, sequenced in a study of response to subunit inactivated influenza vaccine. TCRdb fed the RT-PCR reads into MiXCR, producing one record per CDR3 protein. Among under 850,000 distinct CDR3 sequences, about 18% were seen once, and the ten largest hold under 13%. Source: PBMCs from blood, taken 5 days after vaccination. These receptors originate from a man aged 50-60 years who received an inactivated influenza vaccine.

The chain recombines TRBV20-1 with TRBJ2-2; 10 positions match TRBD2. The germline gives CDR1 DFQATT, CDR2 SNEGSKA (reference sequence). Trimming removed 8 bases from V and 4 bases from J; junction bases left unmatched: 7. There are 14 residues in the CDR3. CDR3 bases: TGCAGTTCGTCTAGCGGGAGCGGCACCGGGGAGCTGTTTTTT. Its translation is CSSSSGSGTGELFF.

This clonotype was detected many times. V gene TRBV12-3 or TRBV12-4 combines with J gene TRBJ2-2; 10 bases agree with TRBD1. After removal of 8 bases from V and 1 base from J, the junction contained 7 bases not matched to a gene. CDR3 length: 16 residues. DNA of the CDR3: TGTGCCAGCCAAAAGACAGGGGGCCTGAACACCGGGGAGCTGTTTTTT. Translating gives CASQKTGGLNTGELFF.

This clonotype was seen many times. This chain joins TRBV29-1 and TRBJ1-1; D unclear. V was trimmed by 5 bases and J by 2 bases, leaving 15 bases between them. The CDR3 consists of 14 residues. Germline values: CDR1 SQVTM, CDR2 ANQGSEA. The chain's CDR3 is CSVRDGGLNTEAFF. CDR3 coding DNA: TGCAGCGTTAGAGACGGTGGTCTCAACACTGAAGCTTTCTTT.

This clonotype was found a few times. The chain uses TRBV12-3 or TRBV12-4 and TRBJ2-5; TRBD1 might be the D (6 bases). The length of the CDR3 is 14 residues. Trimming cost V 5 bases and J 4 bases, with 14 bases left between them. DNA for the CDR3: TGTGCCAGCAGTCATACAGGGTATGGAGAGACCCAGTACTTC. Translating gives CASSHTGYGETQYF.

Ten or more counts support this clonotype. J is TRBJ2-1 and V is TRBV9; 7 bases align to TRBD2. Germline V gives CDR1 SGDLS, CDR2 YYNGEE. This CDR3 has 15 amino acids. The V and J ends lost 0 bases and 3 bases, in that order; junction bases with no gene match: 3. The CDR3 nucleotides are TGTGCCAGCAGCGTAGGCGGGAGCCTCTACAATGAGCAGTTCTTC. Amino acid sequence: CASSVGGSLYNEQFF.

This chain joins TRBV15 and TRBJ2-7, with TRBD2 as a possible D gene (6 bases). The CDR3 contains 16 residues. Deletions cut 4 bases from V and 5 bases from J, with 21 bases between. Germline V gives CDR1 LNHNV, CDR2 YYDKDF (reference sequence). In nucleotides, the CDR3 is TGTGCCACCAGCAAGAGGCGATCGGGGGATTACGACGAGCAGTACTTC. Protein: CATSKRRSGDYDEQYF.